The clone carrying this TCR beta chain has just a few counts. As yet, its antigen is unknown. This sample stems from a study of T-cell reconstitution after alpha-beta-depleted transplantation in children. Whole-study results and caveats: The main origin of T-cell counts and diversity one year after transplant was newly produced T cells. Approximately two months post-transplant, alpha-beta T cells reportedly originated from several hundred expanded graft clones.

Germline V gene lookup returns CDR1 SGHDT and CDR2 YYEEEE. The CDR3 length is 14 residues. After removal of 4 bases from V and 3 bases from J, the junction contained 3 bases not matched to a gene. Library preparation (for TCRbeta) was performed with unique molecular identifiers. MiXCR was run by TCRdb on the PCR reads, yielding one entry per CDR3 protein. The sample has some 200,000 distinct CDR3 sequences, roughly 9.1% seen once. This specimen consisted of PBMCs, mostly from graft donor cells, obtained 360 days after TCRalphabeta/CD19-depleted stem cell transplant. The clonotype originates from a male patient between 2 and 10 years old who had a stem cell transplant for acute myeloid leukemia, so the T cells may come from the graft donor. This chain links TRBV5-6 with TRBJ2-3, with TRBD1 identical over 9 bases. Here the CDR3 DNA reads TGTGCCAGCAGCACAGGGGGCCGGACAGATACGCAGTATTTT. Amino acids: CASSTGGRTDTQYF.